This T cell receptor beta chain was captured in a study of blood T cells in healthy people across ages. Germline assignment: CDR1 SNHLY and CDR2 FYNNEI. The J segment lost 0 bases and the V segment lost 6 bases, leaving 4 bases of the junction unmatched. The CDR3 is 15 amino acids. The use of a sample-barcoded 5' primer and a J-beta primer mix characterized a second PCR of roughly 6 to 11 cycles. Each CDR3 protein gets one entry after TCRdb re-called the 5' RACE reads with MiXCR. The sample carries 500,000 to 700,000 distinct CDR3 sequences, approximately 30% recorded once. The chain carries TRBV2 and TRBJ1-4, with 7 bases matching TRBD1. The sequence derives from a woman older than 75 in good health. Material: blood. The CDR3 DNA follows: TGTGCCAGCAGGGAGACAGGGACAACTAATGAAAAACTGTTTTTT. Translating gives CASRETGTTNEKLFF.